The 14 T cell receptor beta chains below come from one sample, sequenced in a study of T cells in Graves' hyperthyroidism and ophthalmopathy. What was amplified from RNA transcripts were TCR beta CDR3 regions. Primed by the HTBI set, a first-round RT-PCR was run on the TCR CDR3. TCRdb independently ran MiXCR on the multiplex PCR reads; one entry per CDR3 protein. The sample consists of approximately 640,000 distinct CDR3 sequences, 40% to 55% of them appearing once. The sequencing input was peripheral blood or thyroid tissue (not recorded which). These receptors all come from an adult man with Graves' disease, either hyperthyroidism or ophthalmopathy (not recorded which).

V and J are TRBV12-3 or TRBV12-4 and TRBJ2-7; 8 bases are a match to TRBD2. The CDR3 contains 13 residues. V shed 6 bases and J 5 bases; nucleotides not matched to a gene: 6. CDR3 coding DNA: TGTGCCAGCAGCGGGGGGGACACCAACGAGCAGTACTTC. Amino acids: CASSGGDTNEQYF.

The chain's CDR3 is CASSLALGTEQYF. The CDR3 DNA sequence: TGTGCCAGCAGTTTAGCGCTGGGGACCGAGCAGTACTTC. The chain carries TRBV2 and TRBJ2-7, with D perhaps TRBD1 or TRBD2 (5 bases each). CDR1 is SNHLY, CDR2 FYNNEI, per germline. V dropped 5 bases and J dropped 6 bases, with 14 bases sitting between them. This CDR3 has 13 amino acids.

On this clonotype itself: One end of the junction fails to match germline, which may point to a read error. This chain links TRBV20-1 with TRBJ1-5; D unclear. CDR3 length equals 16 residues. Germline V gene sequence: CDR1 DFQATT, CDR2 SNEGSKA (reference sequence). The DNA for the CDR3 is TGCAGTGCTAGAGATTTTCAAGTCCTCGGCAATCAGGCCCAGCATTTT. It codes for CSARDFQVLGNQAQHF.

Points on this clonotype: A junction boundary mismatches the germline segment, possibly from a read error. This rearrangement joins TRBV20-1 to TRBJ2-5; TRBD2 agrees at 7 bases. The CDR3 has 15 amino acids. Germline assignment: CDR1 DFQATT and CDR2 SNEGSKA (reference sequence). The CDR3 nucleotides are TGCGGTGCCAACGGGGGGATGTACCCCCAAGAGACCCAGTACTTC. Its protein is CGANGGMYPQETQYF.

The J gene is TRBJ1-6, the V gene TRBV7-9, with D unresolved. The germline gives CDR1 SEHNR, CDR2 FQNEAQ (reference sequence). The V end was cut by 4 bases, the J end by 9 bases, with 19 bases between. The CDR3 runs to 16 residues. CDR3 loop: CASSSLKGREVSPLHF. The CDR3 DNA sequence: TGTGCCAGCAGCTCCTTAAAAGGGCGGGAAGTTTCACCCCTCCACTTT. The variable domain in full, with the rest retrieved from reference TRBV7-9 and TRBJ1-6, is DTGVSQNPRHKITKRGQNVTFRCDPISEHNRLYWYRQTLGQGPEFLTYFQNEAQLEKSRLLSDRFSAERPKGSFSTLEIQRTEQGDSAMYLCASSSLKGREVSPLHFGNGTRLTVT.

The genes are TRBV12-3 or TRBV12-4 and TRBJ1-3; 7 nucleotides agree with TRBD1. The CDR3 is 16 amino acids. Losses at the gene ends were 8 bases for V and 0 bases for J; bases not matched to a gene: 10. The CDR3 is CASATYRGNSGNTIYF. As DNA, the CDR3 is TGTGCCAGCGCTACATACAGGGGAAACTCTGGAAACACCATATATTTT.

This clonotype was recorded many times. The genes are TRBV29-1 and TRBJ1-4, with D uncertain. The CDR3 loop spans 12 amino acids. Germline V gene data show CDR1 as SQVTM and CDR2 as ANQGSEA. Trimming shortened V by 6 bases and J by 5 bases, and 10 bases separated the two germline ends. Written as DNA, the CDR3 is TGCAGCGTCCAAGGCCCGAATGAAAAACTGTTTTTT. Its translation: CSVQGPNEKLFF.

This clonotype came up a few times. This chain uses TRBV19 with TRBJ1-1; D call uncertain. V was shortened by 3 bases and J by 1 base, with 9 bases between the two germline ends. The germline V gene has CDR1 LNHDA and CDR2 SQIVND (reference sequence). This CDR3 has 14 residues. DNA of the CDR3: TGTGCCAGTAGTATCGGCAGGCCGAACACTGAAGCTTTCTTT. Amino acids: CASSIGRPNTEAFF.

The chain recombines TRBV2 with TRBJ1-4; TRBD1 matches 8 bases. This CDR3 comprises 15 residues. Germline lookup yields CDR1 SNHLY and CDR2 FYNNEI. V lost 5 bases and J lost 3; bases outside the gene matches: 5. The DNA of the CDR3 is TGTGCCAGCAGTCTCCAGGGGGCGGCTAATGAAAAACTGTTTTTT. It encodes CASSLQGAANEKLFF.

There are a few counts of this clonotype. The V gene is TRBV2, the J gene TRBJ2-7; D is possibly TRBD1 (6 bases). Deletions cut 3 bases from V and 3 bases from J, with 12 bases between. CDR1 SNHLY and CDR2 FYNNEI come from the germline V gene. This CDR3 is built from 14 residues. The CDR3 loop is CASSDGQGIYEQYF. The CDR3 DNA sequence: TGTGCCAGCAGTGACGGGCAGGGGATCTACGAGCAGTACTTC.

This clonotype came up once. The chain carries TRBV24-1 and TRBJ2-6; TRBD2 aligns across 9 bases. This CDR3 spans 13 amino acids. Germline CDR1 reads KGHDR; CDR2 reads SFDVKD. V dropped 6 bases and J dropped 11; count of bases not matched to a gene: 4. This CDR3 is CATSRGGGDVLTF. CDR3 nucleotides: TGTGCCACCAGTCGCGGGGGGGGCGACGTCCTGACTTTC.

The chain employs TRBV25-1 and TRBJ1-3; D call uncertain. Looked up from germline, CDR1 is MGHDK and CDR2 is SYGVNS. The CDR3 runs 16 residues. V was cut by 8 bases and J by 0 bases, with 17 bases left in between. The CDR3 spells CASHGRTVISGNTIYF. The CDR3 DNA follows: TGTGCCAGCCATGGACGGACCGTTATCTCTGGAAACACCATATATTTT.

The V and J genes are TRBV9 and TRBJ1-1, with D tentatively TRBD1 (5 bases). Trimming removed 4 bases from V and 6 bases from J, with 19 bases in between. Germline CDR1 reads SGDLS; CDR2 reads YYNGEE. This CDR3 comprises 15 residues. The CDR3 DNA reads as TGTGCCAGCAGCCCAATGGAGGTTTTAGGGGCTGAAGCTTTCTTT. It codes for CASSPMEVLGAEAFF.

This clonotype was detected many times. The J gene is TRBJ1-1, the V gene TRBV7-2; D may be TRBD1 (5 bases). The CDR3 loop spans 16 amino acids. Deletions cut 4 bases from V and 1 base from J, with 16 bases between. Germline V lookup: CDR1 SGHTA, CDR2 FQGNSA. The CDR3 bases are TGTGCCAGCAGCTCTCATCCGACAGACTGGAACACTGAAGCTTTCTTT. The encoded protein is CASSSHPTDWNTEAFF.